Here is one T cell receptor beta chain with its context. Its antigen remains unidentified. No clone much larger than this one lies a single base away; base qualities are absent. This sample is part of a study of blood T cell repertoires in COVID-19 (TCRdb year 2020). For the wider study: Samples from collaborators originated in the United States, Italy and Spain and spanned both the acute and convalescent phases of COVID-19. The samples were drawn from two sources: the first 160 participants of the ongoing ImmuneRACE study, and 950 to 1,500 subjects contributed by 6 global collaborators. Sample metadata almost always included a de-identified subject ID, COVID-19 status, age in years and sex. The repertoires were released in a freely available public database meant as a resource for research on the immune response to SARS-CoV-2. Where available, HLA class I and class II types were taken from metadata supplied by the sample provider and were not determined by assay-based typing. The material from the prospective study consisted of cDNA or gDNA derived from T cells, B-cell-depleted T cells, or PBMCs. Subjects who had been exposed to COVID-19, were actively infected with it, or had recovered from it provided the deeply sampled blood TCRbeta repertoires that made up the dataset.

Study-wide conclusions, independent of this receptor: The quantity of clinical and demographic metadata differed by source and by participant and was supplied without curation.

V is pared back by 5 bases and J by 0 bases, with 10 bases lying between the germline termini. There are 15 amino acids in the CDR3, from cysteine to phenylalanine inclusive. CDR3 DNA is the only sequence kept; it has 45 bases, read in frame from the first base. Taken from the germline V gene (reference sequence), the CDR1 and CDR2 loops are SEHNR and FQNEAQ. TCRbeta CDR3 regions were amplified from genomic DNA by means of the immunoSEQ Assay, a bias-controlled multiplex PCR. The study's own analysis went as follows. The number of nucleated cells in each sample was estimated from the amplification of reference gene primers within the assay. To quantify the absolute abundance of each unique TCRbeta CDR3 rearrangement, sequence reads were collapsed and filtered. For each sample, productive Simpson clonality was calculated as the square root of Simpson's diversity index over productive rearrangements. The immuneACCESS repertoire file appears here via TCRdb, limited to in-frame rearrangements. These files lack a portion of the clones; in checked studies, under half of the deficit traces to unresolved V genes, and the cause of the others is not known. The V and J calls and clone size come from that table; D and trimming were worked out from the DNA. The sample table records roughly 250,000 clones; 87% of these occur just once. Approximately 7.9% of the sample belongs to the ten largest clones.

Another Seattle source contributed samples from volunteer blood donors who had recovered from COVID-19. Collaborating institutions collected whole blood in K2EDTA tubes following their own protocols. For TCRbeta analysis, collaborators shipped samples in one of three forms: frozen whole blood, isolated PBMCs, or DNA extracted from either of those sample types. The chain is assembled from TRBV7-9 and TRBJ1-4; the D gene is possibly TRBD1, with 5 bases matching. The sequenced material came from peripheral blood. The receptor's source is a man aged 60 to 75 who had recovered from COVID-19. For the CDR3, the sequence is CASSLDRPTNEKLFF. The DNA sequence is as follows: TGTGCCAGCAGCCTTGACAGACCAACTAATGAAAAACTGTTTTTT.